This TCR beta chain stems from a study of CD4+ T cells in melanoma. The study, taken as a whole, reports: Neoantigen-specific CD4+ T cells in melanoma reportedly had diverse differentiation states. CD8+ T cell, macrophage and B cell function reportedly correlated with neoantigen-specific CD4+ T cells.

Some clones are missing from TCRdb's copy, which holds only in-frame ones; the method was immunoSEQ multiplex PCR. The profile shows fewer than 150,000 clones, over 90% of them singletons. CDR1 LNHDA and CDR2 SQIVND come from the germline V gene (reference sequence). The J segment lost 4 bases and the V segment lost 6 bases, leaving 6 bases of the junction unmatched. CDR3 length: 15 residues. With respect to this clone: The antigen is undetermined.

The rearrangement links TRBV19 to TRBJ2-2; 9 positions match TRBD2. The receptor was isolated from a human donor with melanoma. The CDR3, as DNA: TGTGCCAGTAGAAATAGCGGGGGTTCCACCGGGGAGCTGTTTTTT. It translates to CASRNSGGSTGELFF.